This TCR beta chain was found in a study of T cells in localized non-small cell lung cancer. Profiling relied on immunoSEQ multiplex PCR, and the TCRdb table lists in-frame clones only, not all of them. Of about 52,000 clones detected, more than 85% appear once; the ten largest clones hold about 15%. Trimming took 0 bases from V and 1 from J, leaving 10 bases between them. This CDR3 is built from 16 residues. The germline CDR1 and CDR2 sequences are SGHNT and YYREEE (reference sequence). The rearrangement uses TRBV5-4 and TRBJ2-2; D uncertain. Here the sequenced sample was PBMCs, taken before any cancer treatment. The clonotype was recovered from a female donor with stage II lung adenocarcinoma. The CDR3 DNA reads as TGTGCCAGCAGCTTGGGTTACACCCTGAACACCGGGGAGCTGTTTTTT. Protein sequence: CASSLGYTLNTGELFF.